A single sample gave rise to the 30 T cell receptor beta chains below, sequenced in a study of T cell responses to AZD1222 COVID-19 vaccine. Data came from immunoSEQ multiplex PCR; TCRdb stores just in-frame clones and leaves some out. The table has about 120,000 clones, approximately 90% seen once. The starting material was peripheral blood, obtained on day 0 of AZD1222 vaccination. These receptors originate from an adult in good health.

The rearrangement links TRBV25-1 to TRBJ2-2; D remains ambiguous. Trimming took off 6 bases at V and 7 bases at J, with 6 bases between the two ends. The CDR3 runs 11 residues. Per the germline V gene, CDR1 is MGHDK and CDR2 is SYGVNS. The CDR3 loop reads CASRTSGELFF. For the CDR3, the DNA is TGTGCCAGCAGGACCAGCGGGGAGCTGTTTTTT.

The rearrangement joins TRBV21-1 to TRBJ1-2. TRBV21-1 represents a pseudogene. This CDR3 contains 12 residues. The CDR3 reads CASSIKDSGYTF. Here the CDR3 DNA reads TGTGCCAGCAGCATAAAGGATAGTGGCTACACCTTC.

The J gene is TRBJ1-1, the V gene TRBV9; 11 bases line up with TRBD1. V lost 4 bases and J lost 4; bases outside the gene matches: 6. Germline CDR1 is SGDLS and CDR2 is YYNGEE. This CDR3 is built from 15 residues. CDR3 residues: CASSPAGTGGTEAFF. CDR3 sequence (DNA): TGTGCCAGCAGCCCGGCTGGGACAGGGGGCACTGAAGCTTTCTTT.

The V gene is TRBV13, the J gene TRBJ1-2; 8 bases are shared with TRBD1. Trimming cost V 4 bases and J 10 bases; bases outside gene matches: 11. The germline CDR1 and CDR2 sequences are PRHDT and FYEKMQ (reference sequence). This CDR3 region has 14 residues. CDR3 in amino acids: CASSYLDRGTNYTF. In DNA form, the CDR3 reads TGTGCCAGCAGCTACCTAGACAGGGGTACGAACTACACCTTC.

The chain uses TRBV4-3 and TRBJ1-2, with D hard to call. The CDR3 covers 15 residues. Per the germline V gene, CDR1 is LGHNA and CDR2 is YSLEER. V lost 2 bases and J 8 bases, leaving 18 bases between the germline ends. The CDR3 reads CASSQSVGRRYGYTF. The CDR3 DNA is TGCGCCAGCAGCCAATCGGTGGGGAGGAGGTACGGCTACACCTTC.

This clone was picked up a small number of times. The rearrangement uses TRBV4-3 and TRBJ1-6; no reliable D call. There are 16 residues in the CDR3. V lost 0 bases, J lost 5 bases, and 11 bases lay in between. Germline loops: CDR1 LGHNA, CDR2 YSLEER. The chain's CDR3 is CASSQDRTRNNSPLHF. In nucleotides, the CDR3 is TGCGCCAGCAGCCAAGATCGTACAAGGAATAATTCACCCCTCCACTTT.

The chain recombines TRBV29-1 with TRBJ1-4; D is unresolved. CDR1 and CDR2 (germline): SQVTM, ANQGSEA. Trimming took off 4 bases at V and 8 bases at J, with 17 bases between the two ends. The CDR3 sequence is 14 residues long. CDR3 coding DNA: TGCAGCGTTGGAGAGACACTTTTAGGGGAAAAACTGTTTTTT. Translating gives CSVGETLLGEKLFF.

V usage is TRBV9 and J usage is TRBJ2-2; a possible D gene is TRBD1 (5 bases). The CDR3 has 19 amino acids. V lost 0 bases, J lost 2 bases, and 20 bases lay in between. CDR1 is SGDLS, CDR2 YYNGEE, per germline. As DNA, the CDR3 is TGTGCCAGCAGCGTAGGGTTGGGGCGAATTTTAACTAACACCGGGGAGCTGTTTTTT. This gives the protein CASSVGLGRILTNTGELFF.

V gene TRBV27 combines with J gene TRBJ2-1; D remains unclear. V lost 5 bases and J 4 bases, leaving 12 bases between the germline ends. The CDR3 length is 14 residues. Germline CDR1 and CDR2: MNHEY and SMNVEV (reference sequence). CDR3 region: CASSLVSQYNEQFF. CDR3 DNA sequence: TGTGCCAGCAGTCTCGTAAGCCAGTACAATGAGCAGTTCTTC.

The chain recombines TRBV5-8 with TRBJ1-5; TRBD1 is a possible D gene (5 bases). The CDR3 spans 14 residues. Per germline, CDR1 SGHTS and CDR2 YDEGEE. Trimming left V 1 base short and J 7 bases short, with 12 bases between. CDR3 sequence: CASSLRQGGQPQHF. The CDR3 DNA reads TGTGCCAGCAGCTTGAGGCAGGGCGGCCAGCCCCAGCATTTT.

V gene TRBV27 combines with J gene TRBJ1-3; 7 bases align to TRBD1. From germline, CDR1 is MNHEY and CDR2 SMNVEV (reference sequence). The CDR3 is made up of 17 amino acids. The ends lost 0 bases at V and 0 bases at J; junction bases unmatched: 5. The CDR3 is CASSLSGQVTSGNTIYF. The CDR3 DNA reads as TGTGCCAGCAGTTTATCTGGACAGGTGACCTCTGGAAACACCATATATTTT.

The V gene is TRBV7-9, the J gene TRBJ1-3; D uncertain. In germline, CDR1 is SEHNR, CDR2 FQNEAQ (reference sequence). Trimming took 5 bases from V and 0 from J, leaving 14 bases between them. The CDR3 runs 16 residues. CDR3 nucleotides: TGTGCCAGCAGCGAAACGGGCTACTTCTCTGGAAACACCATATATTTT. As protein: CASSETGYFSGNTIYF.

This clone was recorded a few times. The chain couples TRBV9 to TRBJ1-3; D uncertain. This CDR3 has 15 amino acids. CDR1 and CDR2 (germline): SGDLS, YYNGEE. Between the trimmed V and J ends, which lost 4 bases and 4 bases, there was a span of 15 bases. The CDR3 DNA is TGTGCCAGCAGCCCCAGGAGGGCGCCCGGAAACACCATATATTTT. Residues: CASSPRRAPGNTIYF.

This rearrangement joins TRBV27 to TRBJ1-5, with D possibly TRBD1 on 6 matching bases. This CDR3 has 14 residues. V lost 6 bases and J lost 2, with 11 bases in between. Germline CDR1 and CDR2: MNHEY and SMNVEV (reference sequence). CDR3 protein: CASSGRTGNQPQHF. The CDR3 coding sequence is TGTGCCAGCAGCGGAAGGACAGGCAATCAGCCCCAGCATTTT.

This chain joins TRBV30 and TRBJ1-1; D uncertain. The germline CDR1 and CDR2 sequences are GTSNPN and SVGIG (reference sequence). The CDR3 is 13 amino acids. V dropped 1 base and J dropped 6 bases, with 12 bases sitting between them. CDR3 region: CAWSGGGTAEAFF. The DNA for the CDR3 is TGTGCCTGGAGTGGGGGAGGCACCGCTGAAGCTTTCTTT.

In its sample, this clone ranks as large. The chain couples TRBV3-1 (or the pseudogene TRBV3-2) to TRBJ1-4; possible D gene TRBD1, 5 bases. The CDR3 has 16 amino acids. Germline V lookup: CDR1 LGHDT, CDR2 YNNKEL (reference sequence). V was pared by 0 bases and J by 5 bases, with 13 bases between. The chain's CDR3 is CASSQDWGRANEKLFF. The CDR3 DNA reads as TGTGCCAGCAGCCAAGATTGGGGCAGAGCAAATGAAAAACTGTTTTTT.

J is TRBJ1-2 and V is TRBV4-3; 12 bases agree with TRBD1. With V trimmed by 3 bases and J by 4 bases, 15 bases remained unmatched. CDR3 length: 19 amino acids. Germline V gene lookup returns CDR1 LGHNA and CDR2 YSLEER. The DNA for the CDR3 is TGCGCCAGCAGCCACCCCGACGCCGGGACAGGGGGCGCCGGCTATGGCTACACCTTC. It is translated as CASSHPDAGTGGAGYGYTF.

The chain employs TRBV12-3 or TRBV12-4 and TRBJ1-2; D remains unclear. The CDR3 spans 13 residues. The ends were cut back, 3 bases at V and 8 bases at J, with 13 bases in the middle. The CDR3 reads CASSLSLPGGYTF. The CDR3, as DNA: TGTGCCAGCAGTTTGTCACTCCCGGGAGGCTACACCTTC.

This chain joins TRBV28 and TRBJ2-7; 8 bases fit TRBD1. The CDR3 spans 13 residues. Germline CDR1 is MDHEN and CDR2 is SYDVKM. V shed 7 bases, J shed 0 bases, and the junction held 2 bases outside the gene matches. The chain's CDR3 is CASKDRDSYEQYF. The DNA for the CDR3 is TGTGCCAGCAAGGACAGGGACTCCTACGAGCAGTACTTC.

The chain has TRBV5-5 and TRBJ2-1; no clear D. Per the germline V gene, CDR1 is SGHKS and CDR2 is YYEKEE (reference sequence). V dropped 1 base and J dropped 8 bases, with 10 bases sitting between them. This CDR3 has 13 amino acids. CDR3 residues: CASSLWGFHEQFF. The CDR3 DNA reads as TGTGCCAGCAGCTTGTGGGGTTTCCATGAGCAGTTCTTC.

As regards this clone: A read error may produce the germline difference seen at one junction end. This rearrangement joins TRBV6-2 or TRBV6-3 to TRBJ2-7; D is unclear. From germline, CDR1 is MNHEY and CDR2 SVGEGT. This CDR3 contains 13 residues. The CDR3 nucleotides read TGTGCCAGCAGTACCGACGGAACCCGGGTCGGCGAGTTC. Its translation is CASSTDGTRVGEF.

V and J are TRBV11-2 and TRBJ1-6, with D unresolved. With 0 bases removed from V and 9 bases from J, the gap between germline ends came to 9 bases. CDR3 size: 14 residues. Per the germline V gene, CDR1 is SGHAT and CDR2 is FQNNGV. The CDR3 bases are TGTGCCAGCAGCTTAGATCGGGCCCTTTCACCCCTCCACTTT. It specifies CASSLDRALSPLHF.

V gene TRBV6-2 or TRBV6-3 combines with J gene TRBJ2-2; 8 nucleotides align to TRBD2. After removal of 5 bases from V and 6 bases from J, the junction contained 5 bases not matched to a gene. The V gene's germline CDR1 is MNHEY and CDR2 SVGEGT. The CDR3 loop spans 14 amino acids. The CDR3 loop reads CASSAGGAPGELFF. Here the CDR3 DNA reads TGTGCCAGCAGTGCCGGGGGGGCCCCCGGGGAGCTGTTTTTT.

This clone was detected once. This chain joins TRBV4-3 and TRBJ2-2; D might be TRBD1 (6 bases). The CDR3 runs 16 residues. Trimming left V 0 bases short and J 2 bases short, with 10 bases between. Germline V gene lookup returns CDR1 LGHNA and CDR2 YSLEER. The CDR3 is CASSQDPGDNTGELFF. CDR3 nucleotide sequence: TGCGCCAGCAGCCAAGATCCAGGGGATAACACCGGGGAGCTGTTTTTT.

This sequence joins TRBV6-5 and TRBJ2-5, with D possibly matching TRBD2 (6 bases). There are 14 residues in the CDR3. V shed 7 bases and J shed 1 base, with 13 bases lying between them. Germline V CDR1 and CDR2: MNHEY, SVGAGI. CDR3 loop: CASNWGDPQETQYF. In DNA form, the CDR3 reads TGTGCCAGCAATTGGGGGGACCCCCAAGAGACCCAGTACTTC.

J is TRBJ1-5 and V is TRBV6-5; no clear D gene. Between the trimmed V and J ends, which lost 0 bases and 5 bases, there was a span of 8 bases. Germline assignment: CDR1 MNHEY and CDR2 SVGAGI. The length of the CDR3 is 14 residues. The CDR3: CASSYSWTYQPQHF. CDR3 in DNA: TGTGCCAGCAGTTACTCCTGGACCTATCAGCCCCAGCATTTT.

The chain recombines TRBV13 with TRBJ1-1; D not resolved. Trimming cost V 6 bases and J 6 bases, with 8 bases left between them. The CDR3 runs to 11 residues. Germline CDR1 PRHDT, CDR2 FYEKMQ (reference sequence). CDR3 sequence (DNA): TGTGCCAGCAGTCACGAGCCTGAAGCTTTCTTT. Its translation: CASSHEPEAFF.

This chain links TRBV5-5 with TRBJ1-6; no definite D call. Germline V lookup: CDR1 SGHKS, CDR2 YYEKEE (reference sequence). V lost 3 bases to trimming and J lost 9 bases, with 16 bases between them. The CDR3 loop spans 15 amino acids. CDR3 loop: CASSSTSGVRSPLHF. The CDR3 region has the DNA TGTGCCAGCAGCTCAACCTCAGGTGTCCGTTCACCCCTCCACTTT.

This clone was recorded only once. The chain recombines TRBV14 with TRBJ2-1; no reliable D call. V gave up 4 bases and J gave up 5 bases, with 6 bases separating them. The CDR3 contains 12 residues. Germline values: CDR1 SGHDN, CDR2 FVKESK. Here the CDR3 DNA reads TGTGCCAGCAGCCGGACGCACAATGAGCAGTTCTTC. Amino acids: CASSRTHNEQFF.

This clone was detected once. This chain uses TRBV10-3 with TRBJ1-1; D is uncertain. Trimming took off 0 bases at V and 0 bases at J, with 8 bases between the two ends. The CDR3 loop spans 15 amino acids. Germline assignment: CDR1 ENHRY and CDR2 SYGVKD. CDR3 in amino acids: CAISESKVLNTEAFF. CDR3 DNA sequence: TGTGCCATCAGTGAGTCGAAAGTGCTGAACACTGAAGCTTTCTTT.